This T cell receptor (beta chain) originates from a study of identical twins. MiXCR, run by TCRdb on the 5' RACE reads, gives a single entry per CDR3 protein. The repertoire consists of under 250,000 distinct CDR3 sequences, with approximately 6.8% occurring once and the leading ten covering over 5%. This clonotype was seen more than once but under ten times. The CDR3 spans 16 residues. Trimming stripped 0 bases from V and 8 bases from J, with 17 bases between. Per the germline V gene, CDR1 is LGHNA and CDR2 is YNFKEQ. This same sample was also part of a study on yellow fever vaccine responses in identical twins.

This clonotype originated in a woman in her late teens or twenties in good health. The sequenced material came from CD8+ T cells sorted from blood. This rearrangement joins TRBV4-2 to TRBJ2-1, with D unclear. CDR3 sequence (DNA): TGTGCCAGCAGCCAAGATTGGCCTTCGGCTAGTGATGAGCAGTTCTTC. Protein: CASSQDWPSASDEQFF.